Listed here is a single T cell receptor beta chain. The target antigen is unknown. A read error may produce the germline difference seen at one junction end. This sample was taken from a study of OX40 agonist ivuxolimab in advanced cancers. The table came from immunoSEQ multiplex PCR; TCRdb's copy has only in-frame clones and leaves some out. The sample includes some 80,000 clones, roughly 85% of them seen just once. Whole-study results and caveats: At 0.1 to 3.0 mg/kg, CD4+ and CD8+ blood T cells expanded clonally by week 6.

The TCR comes from an adult with an advanced solid tumor such as melanoma, head and neck, liver or kidney cancer. Sample: CD4+ or CD8+ T cells sorted from blood, taken in a trial of the OX40 agonist ivuxolimab.

The chain's CDR3 is CASSLGQGDGYTF. Here the CDR3 DNA reads TGTGCCAGCAGTTTGGGACAGGGAGATGGCTACACCTTC. The chain combines TRBV5-6 with TRBJ1-2, with TRBD1 identical over 9 bases. The CDR3 covers 13 residues. The germline V gene has CDR1 SGHDT and CDR2 YYEEEE. The full variable domain, in which reference TRBV5-6 and TRBJ1-2 provide the parts outside the CDR3, is DAGVTQSPTHLIKTRGQQVTLRCSPKSGHDTVSWYQQALGQGPQFIFQYYEEEERQRGNFPDRFSGHQFPNYSSELNVNALLLGDSALYLCASSLGQGDGYTFGSGTRLTVV.